This T cell receptor (beta chain) was profiled in a study of T cell repertoires in cytomegalovirus infection. Overall study context: CMV infection together with matching HLA type was indicated by public TCR beta signatures. Study-wide points: Using cumulative public TCR beta family frequency, the authors identified those who carried CMV together with the relevant HLA. Clonotype analysis showed dominance of the ex vivo response by HLA-C-restricted CMV-specific TCR beta clonotypes.

With respect to this clonotype: Antigen unknown.

MiXCR, applied by TCRdb to the reads, yields one record per CDR3 protein. The sample shows 100,000 to 150,000 distinct CDR3 sequences, roughly a quarter of them seen only once. V was clipped by 5 bases and J by 4 bases; unmatched bases: 8. This CDR3 spans 16 amino acids. Germline V gene sequence: CDR1 MDHEN, CDR2 SYDVKM. The sequence derives from a human donor in good health (CMV status not recorded). Some clones in this sample may be carry-over from other donors' samples. The material sequenced was PBMCs, sequenced either directly or after in vitro stimulation (not recorded which). The chain recombines TRBV28 with TRBJ1-2, with TRBD1 matching over 12 bases. In nucleotides, the CDR3 is TGTGCCAGCAGTCCTCCGGGACAGGGGGCTTCCTATGGCTACACCTTC. It is translated as CASSPPGQGASYGYTF.